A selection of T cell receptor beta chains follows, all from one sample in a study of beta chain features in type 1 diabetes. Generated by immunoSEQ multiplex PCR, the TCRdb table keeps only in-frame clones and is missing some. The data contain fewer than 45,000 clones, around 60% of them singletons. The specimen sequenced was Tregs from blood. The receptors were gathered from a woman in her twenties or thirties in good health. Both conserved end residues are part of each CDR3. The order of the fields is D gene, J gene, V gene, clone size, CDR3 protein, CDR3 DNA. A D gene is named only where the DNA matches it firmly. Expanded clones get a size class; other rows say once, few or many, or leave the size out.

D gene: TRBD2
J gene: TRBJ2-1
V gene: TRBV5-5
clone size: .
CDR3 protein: CASSLGLAGVISYNEQFF
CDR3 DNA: TGTGCCAGCAGCTTGGGACTAGCGGGAGTGATCTCCTACAATGAGCAGTTCTTC

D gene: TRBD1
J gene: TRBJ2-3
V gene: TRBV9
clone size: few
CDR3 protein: CASSRTQGVGTDTQYF
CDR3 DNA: TGTGCCAGCAGTCGCACACAGGGGGTCGGCACAGATACGCAGTATTTT

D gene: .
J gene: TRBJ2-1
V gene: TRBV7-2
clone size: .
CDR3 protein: CASSQGGHNEQFF
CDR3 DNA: TGTGCCAGCAGCCAGGGGGGCCACAATGAGCAGTTCTTC

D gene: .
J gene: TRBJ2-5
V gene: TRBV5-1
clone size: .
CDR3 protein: CASSWRVGQETQYF
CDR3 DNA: TGCGCCAGCAGTTGGCGGGTTGGCCAAGAGACCCAGTACTTC

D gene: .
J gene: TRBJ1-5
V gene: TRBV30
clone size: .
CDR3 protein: CAWSGTGTPAQHF
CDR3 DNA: TGTGCCTGGAGTGGTACCGGGACTCCGGCCCAGCATTTT

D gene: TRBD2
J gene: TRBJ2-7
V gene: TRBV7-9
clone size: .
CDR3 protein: CASSPNLLAGGSYEQYF
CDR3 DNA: TGTGCCAGCAGTCCAAACCTACTAGCGGGAGGGTCCTACGAGCAGTACTTC

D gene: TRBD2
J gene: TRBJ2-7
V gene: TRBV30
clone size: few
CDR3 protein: CASTGRASGSMEQYF
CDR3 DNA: TGTGCCTCCACAGGGCGGGCTAGCGGGAGCATGGAGCAGTACTTC

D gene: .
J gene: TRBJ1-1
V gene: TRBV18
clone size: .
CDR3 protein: CASPFAQGMRDTEAFF
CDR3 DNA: TGTGCCAGCCCCTTTGCACAGGGAATGCGGGACACTGAAGCTTTCTTT

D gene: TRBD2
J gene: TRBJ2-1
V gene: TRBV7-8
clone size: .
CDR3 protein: CASSLTVAGGFYNEQFF
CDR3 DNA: TGTGCCAGCAGCTTAACGGTAGCGGGAGGTTTTTACAATGAGCAGTTCTTC

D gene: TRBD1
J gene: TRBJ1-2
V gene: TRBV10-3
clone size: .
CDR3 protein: CASSDRVYGYTF
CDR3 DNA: TGTGCCAGCAGTGACAGGGTCTATGGCTACACCTTC

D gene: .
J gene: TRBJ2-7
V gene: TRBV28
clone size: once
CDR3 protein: CASSSPLLSYEQYF
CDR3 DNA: TGTGCCAGCAGTTCCCCCCTTCTCAGCTACGAGCAGTACTTC

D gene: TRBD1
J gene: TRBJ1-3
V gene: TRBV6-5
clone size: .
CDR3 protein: CASSRQGRSGNTIYF
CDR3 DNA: TGTGCCAGCAGTAGACAGGGACGCTCTGGAAACACCATATATTTT

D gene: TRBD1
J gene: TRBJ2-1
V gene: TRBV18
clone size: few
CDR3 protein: CASSPGAGGLSYNEQFF
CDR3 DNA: TGTGCCAGCTCACCGGGTGCAGGGGGCTTATCCTACAATGAGCAGTTCTTC

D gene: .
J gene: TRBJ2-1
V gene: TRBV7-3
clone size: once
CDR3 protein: CASSLRGIDYNEQFF
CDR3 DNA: TGTGCCAGCAGCCTCCGAGGGATTGACTACAATGAGCAGTTCTTC

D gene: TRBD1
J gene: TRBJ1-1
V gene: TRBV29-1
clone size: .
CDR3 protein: CSVAWGTVNTEAFF
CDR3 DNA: TGCAGCGTCGCGTGGGGGACAGTGAACACTGAAGCTTTCTTT

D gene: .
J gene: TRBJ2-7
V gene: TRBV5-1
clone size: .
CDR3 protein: CASSLVELAREQYF
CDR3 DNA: TGCGCCAGCAGCTTGGTTGAATTAGCGCGCGAGCAGTACTTC